Below, 10 T cell receptor beta chains from the same sample are listed, as sequenced in a study of blood T cell repertoires in COVID-19 (dated by TCRdb to about 2020). Library preparation used the immunoSEQ multiplex PCR assay. TCRdb re-hosts the immuneACCESS table, in-frame sequences only. Its copies lack some clones; in the studies checked, an unresolved V gene accounts for under half of them, and the cause for the rest is not known. The sample has 250,000 to 350,000 clones on record, roughly 88% of them singletons. Approximately 4% of the sample rests with the top ten. Input material: peripheral blood. The receptors derive from a woman between 50 and 59 years old with active or convalescent COVID-19.

This chain links TRBV5-3 with TRBJ1-3; D ambiguous. TRBV5-3 is reported as an ORF; its role is uncertain. This CDR3 region has 18 residues. The V end lost 2 bases, the J end lost 1 base, and 19 bases lay between the germline ends. CDR3 amino acids: CARSFAQFEPCSGNTIYF. For the CDR3, the DNA is TGTGCCAGAAGCTTTGCACAGTTCGAGCCCTGTTCTGGAAACACCATATATTTT.

V gene TRBV3-1 (or the pseudogene TRBV3-2) combines with J gene TRBJ1-1; D possibly corresponds to TRBD1 (5 bases). The CDR3 spans 16 residues. V was pared by 4 bases and J by 4 bases, with 19 bases between. In germline, CDR1 is LGHDT, CDR2 YNNKEL (reference sequence). The CDR3 here is CASSLEFRAGGTEAFF. CDR3 bases: TGTGCCAGCAGCCTCGAATTCAGGGCCGGTGGCACTGAAGCTTTCTTT.

The rearrangement uses TRBV30 and TRBJ2-2, with D tentatively TRBD2 (6 bases). The CDR3 consists of 15 residues. In germline, CDR1 is GTSNPN, CDR2 SVGIG (reference sequence). V was shortened by 1 base and J by 3 bases, with 12 bases between the two germline ends. The CDR3 spells CAWSGSGYYTGELFF. The CDR3 nucleotides read TGTGCCTGGAGTGGGAGCGGGTACTACACCGGGGAGCTGTTTTTT.

The genes are TRBV29-1 and TRBJ2-1, with 7 bases identical to TRBD2. CDR1 is SQVTM and CDR2 is ANQGSEA in the germline V gene. V dropped 6 bases and J dropped 1; count of bases not matched to a gene: 6. CDR3 size: 14 residues. The DNA of the CDR3 is TGCAGCGTGGGATACGGGAGGTCCTACAATGAGCAGTTCTTC. As protein: CSVGYGRSYNEQFF.

The chain employs TRBV28 and TRBJ2-5; 11 positions agree with TRBD2. Germline assignment: CDR1 MDHEN and CDR2 SYDVKM. The CDR3 consists of 17 residues. V dropped 3 bases and J dropped 0; count of bases not matched to a gene: 6. The CDR3 region has the DNA TGTGCCAGCAGTTTCCATCGGACTAGCGGGTACCAAGAGACCCAGTACTTC. It encodes CASSFHRTSGYQETQYF.

The V gene is TRBV7-9, the J gene TRBJ1-2, with unresolved D. The CDR3 loop spans 12 amino acids. Germline CDR1 is SEHNR and CDR2 is FQNEAQ (reference sequence). The V end lost 1 base, the J end lost 5 bases, and 5 bases lay between the germline ends. CDR3 loop: CASSLVRYGYTF. CDR3 sequence (DNA): TGTGCCAGCAGCTTAGTCCGGTATGGCTACACCTTC.

The CDR3 protein is CASSETATNQPQHF. Here the CDR3 DNA reads TGTGCCAGCTCGGAAACAGCCACCAATCAGCCCCAGCATTTT. The rearrangement uses TRBV18 and TRBJ1-5; D gene uncertain. The germline V gene encodes CDR1 KGHSH and CDR2 LQKENI. The CDR3 spans 14 residues. V lost 6 bases and J 3 bases, leaving 12 bases between the germline ends. Based on the CDR3 plus reference TRBV18 and TRBJ1-5, the full variable domain is NAGVMQNPRHLVRRRGQEARLRCSPMKGHSHVYWYRQLPEEGLKFMVYLQKENIIDESGMPKERFSAEFPKEGPSILRIQQVVRGDSAAYFCASSETATNQPQHFGDGTRLSIL.

The genes are TRBV7-2 and TRBJ2-3; 8 nucleotides agree with TRBD1. The length of the CDR3 is 16 residues. V shed 2 bases and J 1 base; nucleotides not matched to a gene: 5. Germline V CDR1 and CDR2: SGHTA, FQGNSA. The CDR3 is CASSLFVTGGTDTQYF. The DNA of the CDR3 is TGTGCCAGCAGCTTATTTGTGACAGGGGGCACAGATACGCAGTATTTT.

This sequence joins TRBV6-6 and TRBJ1-2; D gene ambiguous. Trimming took off 6 bases at V and 4 bases at J, with 18 bases between the two ends. The CDR3 loop spans 15 amino acids. Germline loops: CDR1 MNHNY, CDR2 SVGAGI (reference sequence). The CDR3 sequence is CASSAPTIRRYGYTF. In nucleotides, the CDR3 is TGTGCCAGCAGCGCCCCGACTATCCGGCGCTATGGCTACACCTTC.

The V gene is TRBV7-6, the J gene TRBJ2-2, with TRBD2 matching 9 bases. V dropped 1 base and J dropped 4; count of bases not matched to a gene: 4. Germline values: CDR1 SGHVS, CDR2 FNYEAQ. The CDR3 loop spans 16 amino acids. DNA of the CDR3: TGTGCCAGCAGCTTAGGCGGGGGGGCCCTCACCGGGGAGCTGTTTTTT. Residues: CASSLGGGALTGELFF.